This T cell receptor beta chain emerged from a study of human T cells and chemical hapten exposure. Study overall: Slight differences in pooled library volume were the main source of varying TCR yields across samples.

Sample time point: healthy volunteer bleed at 6 weeks. Total RNA was isolated from unfractionated whole blood. A few counts support this clonotype. Its matching antigen is unknown. Unique molecular identifiers were linked by the library to individual cDNA molecules. Each CDR3 protein gets one entry after TCRdb re-called the RACE reads with MiXCR. In the table there are around 65,000 distinct CDR3 sequences, approximately 6.2% of which are singletons. Trimming cost V 0 bases and J 4 bases; bases outside gene matches: 7. Germline CDR1 is SGHKS and CDR2 is YYEKEE (reference sequence). This CDR3 is built from 16 residues. General study results and limits: DPC sensitization left the count of TCRs above 1 in 1000 unchanged.

The TCR was taken from a female donor in good health. Some clones in this sample may be carry-over from other donors' samples. Material for sequencing was whole blood. V is TRBV5-5 and J is TRBJ2-1; TRBD2 matches 7 bases. The CDR3 coding sequence is TGTGCCAGCAGCTTGGGGCTAGCGGACTATTACAATGAGCAGTTCTTC. This encodes CASSLGLADYYNEQFF. Variable domain in full (rest from reference TRBV5-5 and TRBJ2-1): DAGVTQSPTHLIKTRGQQVTLRCSPISGHKSVSWYQQVLGQGPQFIFQYYEKEERGRGNFPDRFSARQFPNYSSELNVNALLLGDSALYLCASSLGLADYYNEQFFGPGTRLTVL.